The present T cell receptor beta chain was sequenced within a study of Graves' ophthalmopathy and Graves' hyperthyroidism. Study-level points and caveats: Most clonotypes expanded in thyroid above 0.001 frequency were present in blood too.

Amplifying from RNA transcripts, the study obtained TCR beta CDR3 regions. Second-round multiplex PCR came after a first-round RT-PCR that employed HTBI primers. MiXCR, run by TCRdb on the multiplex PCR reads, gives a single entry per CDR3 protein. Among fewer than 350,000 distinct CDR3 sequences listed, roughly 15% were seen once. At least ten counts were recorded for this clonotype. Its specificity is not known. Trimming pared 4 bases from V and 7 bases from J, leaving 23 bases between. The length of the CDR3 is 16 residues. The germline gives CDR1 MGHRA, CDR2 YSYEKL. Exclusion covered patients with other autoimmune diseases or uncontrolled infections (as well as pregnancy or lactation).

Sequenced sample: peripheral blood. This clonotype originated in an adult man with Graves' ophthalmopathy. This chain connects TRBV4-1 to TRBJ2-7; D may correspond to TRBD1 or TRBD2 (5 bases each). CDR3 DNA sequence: TGCGCCAGCAGCCTCGCGAGGGGCGGGCCTGGGCGGGAGCAGTACTTC. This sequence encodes CASSLARGGPGREQYF.